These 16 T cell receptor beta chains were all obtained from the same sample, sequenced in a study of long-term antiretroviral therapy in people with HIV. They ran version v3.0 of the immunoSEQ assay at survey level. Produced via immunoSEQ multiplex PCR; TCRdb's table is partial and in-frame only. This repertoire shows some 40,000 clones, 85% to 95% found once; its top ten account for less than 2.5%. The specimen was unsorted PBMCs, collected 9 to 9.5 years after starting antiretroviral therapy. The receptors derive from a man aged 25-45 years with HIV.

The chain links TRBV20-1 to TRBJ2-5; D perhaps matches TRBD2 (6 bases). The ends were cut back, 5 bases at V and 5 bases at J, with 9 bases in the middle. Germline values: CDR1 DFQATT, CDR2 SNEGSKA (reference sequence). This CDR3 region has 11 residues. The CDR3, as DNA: TGCAGTGCTGGAGGGCAGGAGACCCAGTACTTC. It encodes CSAGGQETQYF.

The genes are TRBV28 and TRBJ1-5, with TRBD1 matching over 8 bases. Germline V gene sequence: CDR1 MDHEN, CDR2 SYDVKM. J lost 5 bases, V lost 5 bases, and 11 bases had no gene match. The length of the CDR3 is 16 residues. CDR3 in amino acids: CASSRPRPGGDQPQHF. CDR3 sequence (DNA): TGTGCCAGCAGTCGCCCCCGTCCAGGGGGCGATCAGCCCCAGCATTTT.

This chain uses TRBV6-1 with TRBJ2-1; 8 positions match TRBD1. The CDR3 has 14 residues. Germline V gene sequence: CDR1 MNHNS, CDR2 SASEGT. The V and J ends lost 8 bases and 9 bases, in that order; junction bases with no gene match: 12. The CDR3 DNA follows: TGTGCCAGCCTCAGGGGCAGGGGGCTGGGTGAGCAGTTCTTC. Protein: CASLRGRGLGEQFF.

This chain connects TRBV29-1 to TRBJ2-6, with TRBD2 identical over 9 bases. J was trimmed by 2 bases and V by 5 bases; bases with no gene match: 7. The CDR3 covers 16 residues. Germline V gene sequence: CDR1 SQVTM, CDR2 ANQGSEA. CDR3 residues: CSVLTVAGAGANVLTF. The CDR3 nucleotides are TGCAGCGTTTTAACAGTAGCGGGGGCTGGGGCCAACGTCCTGACTTTC.

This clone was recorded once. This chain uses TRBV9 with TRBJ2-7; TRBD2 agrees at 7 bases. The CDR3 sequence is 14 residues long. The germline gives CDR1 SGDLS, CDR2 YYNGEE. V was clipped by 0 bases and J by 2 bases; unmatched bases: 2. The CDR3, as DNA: TGTGCCAGCAGCGTAGACGGGGGGACCTACGAGCAGTACTTC. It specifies CASSVDGGTYEQYF.

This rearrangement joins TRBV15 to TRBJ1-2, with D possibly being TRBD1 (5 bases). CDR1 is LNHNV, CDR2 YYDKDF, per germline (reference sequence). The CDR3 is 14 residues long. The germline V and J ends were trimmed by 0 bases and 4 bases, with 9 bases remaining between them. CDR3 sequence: CATSRETGGYGYTF. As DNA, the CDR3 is TGTGCCACCAGCAGAGAAACGGGGGGCTATGGCTACACCTTC.

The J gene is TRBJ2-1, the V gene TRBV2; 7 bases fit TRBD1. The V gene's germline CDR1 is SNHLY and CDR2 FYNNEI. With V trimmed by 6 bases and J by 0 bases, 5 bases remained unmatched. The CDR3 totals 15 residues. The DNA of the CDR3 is TGTGCCAGCAGGCCGACAGGGAACTCCTACAATGAGCAGTTCTTC. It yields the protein CASRPTGNSYNEQFF.

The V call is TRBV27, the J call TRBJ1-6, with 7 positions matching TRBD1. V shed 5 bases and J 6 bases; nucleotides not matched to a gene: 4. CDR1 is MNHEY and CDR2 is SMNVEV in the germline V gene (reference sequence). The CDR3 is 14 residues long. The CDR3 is CASSPDRVNSPLHF. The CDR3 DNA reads TGTGCCAGCAGTCCTGACAGGGTTAATTCACCCCTCCACTTT.

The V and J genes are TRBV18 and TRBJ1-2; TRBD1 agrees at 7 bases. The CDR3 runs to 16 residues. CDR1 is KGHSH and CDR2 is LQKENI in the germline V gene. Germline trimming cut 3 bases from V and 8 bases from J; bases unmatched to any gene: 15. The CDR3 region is CASSPGSDIRGKGYTF. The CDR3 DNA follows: TGTGCCAGCTCACCCGGCTCCGATATCAGGGGGAAGGGCTACACCTTC.

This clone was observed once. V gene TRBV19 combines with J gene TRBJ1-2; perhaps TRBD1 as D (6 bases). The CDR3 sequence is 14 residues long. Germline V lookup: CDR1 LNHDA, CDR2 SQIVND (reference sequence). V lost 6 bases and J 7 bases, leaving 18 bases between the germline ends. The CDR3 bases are TGTGCCAGTAGACCAGACAGGCAGACTGGTGGCTACACCTTC. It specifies CASRPDRQTGGYTF.

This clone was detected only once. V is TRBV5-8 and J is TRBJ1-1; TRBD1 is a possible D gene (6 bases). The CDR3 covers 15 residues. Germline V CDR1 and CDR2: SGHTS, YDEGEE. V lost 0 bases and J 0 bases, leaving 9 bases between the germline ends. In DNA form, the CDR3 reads TGTGCCAGCAGCTTGGGGACAGTCATGAACACTGAAGCTTTCTTT. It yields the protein CASSLGTVMNTEAFF.

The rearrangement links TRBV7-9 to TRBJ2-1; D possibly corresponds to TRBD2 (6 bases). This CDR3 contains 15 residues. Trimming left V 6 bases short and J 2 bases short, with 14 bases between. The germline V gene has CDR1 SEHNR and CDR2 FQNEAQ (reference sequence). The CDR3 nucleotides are TGTGCCAGCAGTCTCTCGGGGGAACCCTACAATGAGCAGTTCTTC. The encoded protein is CASSLSGEPYNEQFF.

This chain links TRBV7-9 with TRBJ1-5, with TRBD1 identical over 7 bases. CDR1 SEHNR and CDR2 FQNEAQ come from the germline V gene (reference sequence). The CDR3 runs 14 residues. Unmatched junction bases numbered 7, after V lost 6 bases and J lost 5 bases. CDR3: CASSIQGRDQPQHF. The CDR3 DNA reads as TGTGCCAGCAGTATACAGGGGAGGGATCAGCCCCAGCATTTT.

The CDR3, as DNA: TGTGCCAGCAGCGTAGCTACGGGTGGGCGGACCGGGGAGCTGTTTTTT. Protein sequence: CASSVATGGRTGELFF. The chain couples TRBV9 to TRBJ2-2, with no clear D. Trimming left V 0 bases short and J 5 bases short, with 14 bases between. This CDR3 is built from 16 residues. Germline V gene lookup returns CDR1 SGDLS and CDR2 YYNGEE. Complete variable domain (other parts from reference TRBV9 and TRBJ2-2): DSGVTQTPKHLITATGQRVTLRCSPRSGDLSVYWYQQSLDQGLQFLIQYYNGEERAKGNILERFSAQQFPDLHSELNLSSLELGDSALYFCASSVATGGRTGELFFGEGSRLTVL.

The CDR3 nucleotides are TGTGCCAGCAGCCCCGGAATGATAGGGGCCAACGTCCTGACTTTC. It translates to CASSPGMIGANVLTF. V gene TRBV7-2 combines with J gene TRBJ2-6; D is unresolved. CDR3 length: 15 residues. Trimming stripped 5 bases from V and 4 bases from J, with 12 bases between. From germline, CDR1 is SGHTA and CDR2 FQGNSA.

The CDR3 reads CASREDRVGYGYTF. In DNA form, the CDR3 reads TGTGCCAGCAGAGAGGACAGGGTAGGCTATGGCTACACCTTC. The rearrangement uses TRBV28 and TRBJ1-2; 8 nucleotides line up with TRBD1. Germline CDR1 and CDR2: MDHEN and SYDVKM. The CDR3 has 14 amino acids. The trim removed 6 bases at V and 4 bases at J, leaving 7 bases unmatched.